The clone carrying this TCR beta chain was seen a handful of times. The CDR3 sequence is 14 residues long. Per germline, CDR1 LNHNV and CDR2 YYDKDF (reference sequence). Trimming left V 5 bases short and J 0 bases short, with 10 bases between. The source of the sample is a study of blood T cell repertoires in COVID-19. Only in-frame clones appear in the TCRdb table, and some are missing; sequencing was by immunoSEQ multiplex PCR. The sample yields approximately 240,000 clones, 80% to 85% seen once. This receptor was obtained from a woman aged 80 or over with active or convalescent COVID-19. J is TRBJ1-2 and V is TRBV15; weak D call: TRBD1 (5 bases). Material: peripheral blood. The CDR3 loop reads CATSPRQTNYGYTF. DNA of the CDR3: TGTGCCACCAGCCCAAGACAGACTAACTATGGCTACACCTTC.